Shown below are 28 T cell receptor beta chains from a single sample sequenced in a study of graft-versus-host responses after intestinal transplantation. Only in-frame clones appear in the TCRdb table, and some are missing; sequencing was by immunoSEQ multiplex PCR. The sample shows some 25,000 clones, more than 85% of them seen only once. The input for sequencing was PBMCs, taken 18 days after transplant. These TCRs come from a human patient who received an intestinal transplant, so some T cells may come from the graft donor.

The chain uses TRBV6-1 and TRBJ2-7, with TRBD1 identical over 12 bases. V lost 3 bases and J lost 7; bases outside the gene matches: 10. Germline lookup yields CDR1 MNHNS and CDR2 SASEGT. CDR3 length: 16 amino acids. DNA of the CDR3: TGTGCCAGCAGTGATTTAGGAGGGGACAGGGGGCGTGAGCAGTACTTC. Translated, it gives CASSDLGGDRGREQYF.

The V call is TRBV2, the J call TRBJ2-2, with 7 bases matching TRBD2. The length of the CDR3 is 13 residues. Per germline, CDR1 SNHLY and CDR2 FYNNEI. J lost 3 bases, V lost 8 bases, and 3 bases had no gene match. In DNA, the CDR3 is TGTGCCAGCTCGGGGGGTTACACCGGGGAGCTGTTTTTT. Amino acid sequence: CASSGGYTGELFF.

The sample holds a few counts of this clone. This chain connects TRBV6-1 to TRBJ2-5; 12 positions agree with TRBD2. The CDR3 contains 15 residues. Per the germline V gene, CDR1 is MNHNS and CDR2 is SASEGT. The V and J ends lost 2 bases and 2 bases, in that order; junction bases with no gene match: 0. In DNA, the CDR3 is TGTGCCAGCAGTGAACTAGCGGGGGGGCAAGAGACCCAGTACTTC. Translation: CASSELAGGQETQYF.

This clone was observed once. The chain uses TRBV5-8 and TRBJ2-4; 8 bases are a match to TRBD1. V trimming: 2 bases; J trimming: 8 bases; junction bases outside the gene matches: 6. In germline, CDR1 is SGHTS, CDR2 YDEGEE. The CDR3 is made up of 14 amino acids. The chain's CDR3 is CASSFWDRRDIQYF. The CDR3 DNA sequence: TGTGCCAGCAGCTTTTGGGACAGGAGGGACATTCAGTACTTC.

Notes on this clone: Germline is not matched at one junction end, which may reflect a read error. This chain uses TRBV5-6 with TRBJ2-5; D possibly corresponds to TRBD2 (6 bases). The germline V gene has CDR1 SGHDT and CDR2 YYEEEE. The CDR3 is 11 residues long. CDR3 nucleotides: TGTGCCAGCAGCTTGGCCGCTAGCGCCGACTTC. It translates to CASSLAASADF.

This chain uses TRBV5-1 with TRBJ1-5; possible D gene TRBD1, 6 bases. This CDR3 is built from 15 residues. The ends were cut back, 4 bases at V and 0 bases at J, with 11 bases in the middle. Per the germline V gene, CDR1 is SGHRS and CDR2 is YFSETQ. The CDR3 reads CASSPDSYSNQPQHF. Written as DNA, the CDR3 is TGCGCCAGCAGCCCGGACAGCTATAGCAATCAGCCCCAGCATTTT.

This chain uses TRBV5-1 with TRBJ2-7; 9 positions agree with TRBD2. CDR1 is SGHRS, CDR2 YFSETQ, per germline. CDR3 size: 15 residues. V shed 2 bases, J shed 0 bases, and the junction held 3 bases outside the gene matches. The CDR3, as DNA: TGCGCCAGCAGCTTCACAGCGGGGGGCTCCTACGAGCAGTACTTC. Its translation is CASSFTAGGSYEQYF.

The gene calls are TRBV11-2 and TRBJ2-1; D gene ambiguous. This CDR3 has 13 amino acids. Trimming cost V 5 bases and J 5 bases, with 10 bases left between them. CDR1 and CDR2 (germline): SGHAT, FQNNGV. For the CDR3, the DNA is TGTGCCAGCAGCCCCCGTACCGACAATGAGCAGTTCTTC. It yields the protein CASSPRTDNEQFF.

This clone was found once. V is TRBV7-9 and J is TRBJ1-2; 8 nucleotides agree with TRBD1. Per germline, CDR1 SEHNR and CDR2 FQNEAQ (reference sequence). J was trimmed by 5 bases and V by 0 bases; bases with no gene match: 2. The CDR3 totals 14 residues. DNA of the CDR3: TGTGCCAGCAGCTTAGCGGACAGGGCGTATGGCTACACCTTC. Its translation is CASSLADRAYGYTF.

The sample holds one count of this clone. The chain joins TRBV10-3 to TRBJ2-3; 15 nucleotides align to TRBD2. CDR3 length equals 17 residues. J lost 3 bases, V lost 2 bases, and 3 bases had no gene match. Germline V gene lookup returns CDR1 ENHRY and CDR2 SYGVKD. The CDR3, as DNA: TGTGCCATCAGTGAGCTGGGGACTAGCGGGGGGACAGATACGCAGTATTTT. Translated: CAISELGTSGGTDTQYF.

The chain couples TRBV6-5 to TRBJ2-5; 8 positions agree with TRBD2. This CDR3 contains 16 residues. J was trimmed by 5 bases and V by 4 bases; bases with no gene match: 12. The germline V gene has CDR1 MNHEY and CDR2 SVGAGI. This chain's CDR3 is CASSLRTGLGAETQYF. CDR3 in DNA: TGTGCCAGCAGTTTACGCACGGGACTAGGGGCGGAGACCCAGTACTTC.

The chain recombines TRBV2 with TRBJ1-1, with 7 bases identical to TRBD1. Germline lookup yields CDR1 SNHLY and CDR2 FYNNEI. This CDR3 contains 13 residues. After removal of 10 bases from V and 3 bases from J, the junction contained 8 bases not matched to a gene. The CDR3, as DNA: TGTGCCAACCGACAGGGTTGGGACACTGAAGCTTTCTTT. Its protein product is CANRQGWDTEAFF.

The V call is TRBV2, the J call TRBJ2-7; 7 nucleotides line up with TRBD1. This CDR3 region has 13 residues. Germline loops: CDR1 SNHLY, CDR2 FYNNEI. The V gene end was trimmed by 8 bases and the J gene end by 0 bases; junction bases not matched to a gene: 4. The CDR3 loop is CASAHRGSYEQYF. As DNA, the CDR3 is TGTGCCAGCGCCCACAGGGGCTCCTACGAGCAGTACTTC.

The chain recombines TRBV13 with TRBJ2-1; 12 nucleotides align to TRBD2. The CDR3 covers 15 residues. The junction had 6 bases not matched to a gene; V was cut back by 5 bases and J by 7 bases. From germline, CDR1 is PRHDT and CDR2 FYEKMQ (reference sequence). In nucleotides, the CDR3 is TGTGCCAGCAGCCCCCGGACTAGCGGGGCTAATGAGCAGTTCTTC. It translates to CASSPRTSGANEQFF.

In its sample, this clone was seen once. The chain is built from TRBV19 and TRBJ1-4, with 9 bases aligning to TRBD1. The CDR3 loop spans 14 amino acids. V trimming: 3 bases; J trimming: 8 bases; junction bases outside the gene matches: 4. Germline assignment: CDR1 LNHDA and CDR2 SQIVND (reference sequence). The CDR3 nucleotides are TGTGCCAGTAGTATGGGACAGGGTGAAGAAAAACTGTTTTTT. This sequence encodes CASSMGQGEEKLFF. Full variable domain (missing parts from reference TRBV19 and TRBJ1-4): DGGITQSPKYLFRKEGQNVTLSCEQNLNHDAMYWYRQDPGQGLRLIYYSQIVNDFQKGDIAEGYSVSREKKESFPLTVTSAQKNPTAFYLCASSMGQGEEKLFFGSGTQLSVL.

This clone was detected only a few times. The chain combines TRBV5-1 with TRBJ2-1, with D perhaps being TRBD1 or TRBD2 (5 bases each). Between the trimmed V and J ends, which lost 7 bases and 6 bases, there was a span of 11 bases. CDR1 and CDR2 from the germline V gene are SGHRS and YFSETQ. This CDR3 has 12 residues. The CDR3 is CASRSGGNEQFF. The CDR3 DNA reads TGCGCCAGCCGCTCTGGGGGCAATGAGCAGTTCTTC.

The chain carries TRBV4-1 and TRBJ1-6; D remains unclear. Germline loops: CDR1 MGHRA, CDR2 YSYEKL. The CDR3 totals 17 residues. Trimming took 3 bases from V and 0 from J, leaving 12 bases between them. In nucleotides, the CDR3 is TGCGCCAGCAGCCAGAGCGCAACCTACTCCTATAATTCACCCCTCCACTTT. It yields the protein CASSQSATYSYNSPLHF.

This chain links TRBV7-2 with TRBJ2-2, with 7 bases fitting TRBD2. Trimming took 1 base from V and 7 from J; bases not matched to a gene: 0. Germline V gene sequence: CDR1 SGHTA, CDR2 FQGNSA. This CDR3 comprises 13 residues. The CDR3 protein is CASSLGTSGELFF. The CDR3 bases are TGTGCCAGCAGCTTAGGGACTAGCGGGGAGCTGTTTTTT.

This chain connects TRBV4-2 to TRBJ2-3; tentative D call: TRBD1 (5 bases). CDR3 size: 13 residues. The germline gives CDR1 LGHNA, CDR2 YNFKEQ. V was clipped by 3 bases and J by 10 bases, with 14 bases between them. CDR3 protein: CASSHLGHSAQYF. CDR3 in DNA: TGTGCCAGCAGCCACCTTGGACATTCTGCGCAGTATTTT.

The genes are TRBV7-8 and TRBJ1-1; D remains unclear. V was trimmed by 10 bases and J by 1 base, leaving 13 bases between them. Germline loops: CDR1 SGHVS, CDR2 FQNEAQ. The CDR3 is 13 residues long. The CDR3 is CATVGFPNTEAFF. Here the CDR3 DNA reads TGTGCCACCGTGGGGTTCCCGAACACTGAAGCTTTCTTT.

The chain employs TRBV21-1 and TRBJ2-7. TRBV21-1 counts as a pseudogene. The CDR3 sequence is 16 residues long. CDR3 bases: TGTGCCAGCAGCAAACTTTCCCATGGGGGTTTCTACGAGCAGTACTTC. It is translated as CASSKLSHGGFYEQYF.

The chain couples TRBV2 to TRBJ1-1; 9 bases are a match to TRBD1. Germline V gene lookup returns CDR1 SNHLY and CDR2 FYNNEI. J was trimmed by 4 bases and V by 6 bases; bases with no gene match: 12. The CDR3 runs 16 residues. CDR3 DNA sequence: TGTGCCAGCAGCCCCCCCGGGACAGGGATGGGCACTGAAGCTTTCTTT. It encodes CASSPPGTGMGTEAFF.

The chain carries TRBV11-2 and TRBJ2-6; 8 bases match TRBD1. Germline lookup yields CDR1 SGHAT and CDR2 FQNNGV. The CDR3 spans 14 residues. Losses at the gene ends were 7 bases for V and 3 bases for J; bases not matched to a gene: 2. CDR3 sequence: CASIDRGGANVLTF. In DNA form, the CDR3 reads TGTGCCAGCATCGACAGGGGTGGGGCCAACGTCCTGACTTTC.

The J gene is TRBJ2-1, the V gene TRBV19, with 9 bases that match TRBD1. Germline CDR1 is LNHDA and CDR2 is SQIVND (reference sequence). The CDR3 totals 13 residues. Trimming at V came to 7 bases and at J to 9 bases, leaving 7 bases not matched to a gene. CDR3 sequence reads: CASNRQGEGEQFF. Written as DNA, the CDR3 is TGTGCCAGTAACCGACAGGGGGAGGGTGAGCAGTTCTTC.

The rearrangement joins TRBV6-5 to TRBJ2-3; TRBD2 matches 10 bases. The trim removed 4 bases at V and 1 base at J, leaving 2 bases unmatched. Germline CDR1 is MNHEY and CDR2 is SVGAGI. CDR3 length equals 15 residues. DNA for the CDR3: TGTGCCAGCAGTTTAGCGGGGGGCCGCACAGATACGCAGTATTTT. Protein product: CASSLAGGRTDTQYF.

This sequence joins TRBV25-1 and TRBJ1-1; D is perhaps TRBD1 (6 bases). The CDR3 is 13 amino acids. V lost 7 bases, J lost 8 bases, and 17 bases lay in between. The germline V gene encodes CDR1 MGHDK and CDR2 SYGVNS. This CDR3 is CASTLGGTREAFF. The CDR3 DNA is TGTGCCAGCACCCTCGGGGGGACACGCGAAGCTTTCTTT.

The chain links TRBV13 to TRBJ1-4; D uncertain. The germline CDR1 and CDR2 sequences are PRHDT and FYEKMQ (reference sequence). This CDR3 is built from 16 residues. V lost 5 bases to trimming and J lost 1 base, with 14 bases between them. CDR3 loop: CASSEAAVGTNEKLFF. CDR3 coding DNA: TGTGCCAGCAGCGAGGCTGCAGTGGGAACTAATGAAAAACTGTTTTTT.

The rearrangement uses TRBV30 and TRBJ2-2; 8 nucleotides match TRBD1. The CDR3 is 12 amino acids. Germline V CDR1 and CDR2: GTSNPN, SVGIG (reference sequence). V shed 8 bases, J shed 6 bases, and the junction held 5 bases outside the gene matches. CDR3 residues: CASGQGAGELFF. CDR3 in DNA: TGTGCCAGCGGACAGGGCGCCGGGGAGCTGTTTTTT.